This T cell receptor beta chain was sequenced for a study of blood T cell repertoires in COVID-19. Repertoires were generated with immunoSEQ multiplex PCR, while TCRdb's copy carries only in-frame clones and drops some. The sample records about 270,000 clones, roughly nine tenths being singletons. CDR3 length: 13 amino acids. Germline CDR1 and CDR2: MDHEN and SYDVKM. The V gene lost 7 bases and the J gene lost 1 base, with 10 bases spanning the gap. The chain recombines TRBV28 with TRBJ1-1, with D tentatively TRBD1 (5 bases). Sequences were obtained from PBMCs or T cells enriched from blood (not recorded which). The clonotype comes from a woman aged 18-35 years who had recovered from COVID-19. The CDR3 spells CASNDRPNTEAFF. Written as DNA, the CDR3 is TGTGCCAGCAACGACAGACCGAACACTGAAGCTTTCTTT.